Listed below are T cell receptor beta chains from one sample, sequenced in a study of tumor-infiltrating lymphocytes in localized non-small cell lung cancer. Sequencing used immunoSEQ multiplex PCR; TCRdb keeps in-frame clones, though not all of them. This sample has over 5,500 clones; 74% occur once, and the top ten carry roughly 7.1%. The specimen was uninvolved lung tissue not adjacent to the tumor. The receptors were sampled from a human donor with non-small cell lung cancer. Each CDR3 is given with its conserved first and last residue. D genes are given only for firm matches. Size values are once, few and many counts, or a class for expanded clones, and some rows have none.

V gene	D gene	J gene	clone size	CDR3 protein	CDR3 DNA
TRBV27	-	TRBJ1-2	-	CASSSTGFYGYTF	TGTGCCAGCAGTTCAACAGGGTTCTATGGCTACACCTTC
TRBV5-1	TRBD1	TRBJ2-5	-	CASCPGQGETQYF	TGCGCCAGCTGCCCAGGACAGGGTGAGACCCAGTACTTC
TRBV7-2	TRBD1	TRBJ1-2	-	CASSLVGQDYGYTF	TGTGCCAGCAGCTTAGTGGGACAGGACTATGGCTACACCTTC
TRBV7-2	TRBD1	TRBJ1-6	few	CASSPRDRDNSPLHF	TGTGCCAGCAGCCCACGGGACAGGGATAATTCACCCCTCCACTTT
TRBV5-1	TRBD1	TRBJ1-6	-	CASSAGQGSSYNSPLHF	TGCGCCAGCAGCGCAGGACAGGGGAGCTCCTATAATTCACCCCTCCACTTT
TRBV6-6	-	TRBJ1-5	once	CASSPGQNSNQPQHF	TGTGCCAGCAGTCCCGGACAGAATAGCAATCAGCCCCAGCATTTT
TRBV5-6	-	TRBJ1-5	-	CASSHINQPQHF	TGTGCCAGCAGCCACATAAATCAGCCCCAGCATTTT
TRBV9	-	TRBJ2-6	few	CASSGFSGANVLTF	TGTGCCAGCAGCGGGTTCTCTGGGGCCAACGTCCTGACTTTC
TRBV7-9	TRBD1	TRBJ1-1	-	CASEAGTGGGGGGAFF	TGTGCCAGTGAAGCCGGGACAGGTGGGGGAGGGGGTGGAGCTTTCTTT
TRBV7-2	-	TRBJ1-3	medium-sized	CASSLGPQRSGNTIYF	TGTGCCAGCAGCTTAGGTCCGCAGCGCTCTGGAAACACCATATATTTT
TRBV7-9	-	TRBJ1-1	-	CASSVTGTNTEAFF	TGTGCCAGCAGCGTAACAGGGACGAACACTGAAGCTTTCTTT
TRBV10-2	-	TRBJ1-1	-	CASSESSQGEAFF	TGCGCCAGCAGTGAAAGTAGTCAGGGTGAAGCTTTCTTT
TRBV5-3	-	TRBJ2-6	medium-sized	CARSQTGQNQVGANVLTF	TGTGCCAGAAGCCAAACCGGACAGAACCAGGTTGGGGCCAACGTCCTGACTTTC
TRBV2	TRBD2	TRBJ2-3	-	CASRLLAGGEDTQYF	TGTGCCAGCAGACTACTAGCGGGGGGCGAAGATACGCAGTATTTT
TRBV19	-	TRBJ1-5	-	CATREMGGAGQPQHF	TGTGCCACTAGGGAAATGGGGGGGGCCGGTCAGCCCCAGCATTTT
TRBV11-1	TRBD1	TRBJ2-1	-	CASSPPGGQPYNEQFF	TGTGCCAGCAGCCCCCCAGGGGGCCAGCCTTACAATGAGCAGTTCTTC
TRBV4-2	TRBD1	TRBJ1-1	-	CASSQGQGAADEAFF	TGTGCCAGCAGCCAAGGACAGGGGGCGGCTGATGAAGCTTTCTTT
TRBV6-4	TRBD2	TRBJ2-3	-	CASSDSRGGTDTQYF	TGTGCCAGCAGTGACTCGCGGGGGGGCACAGATACGCAGTATTTT
TRBV19	TRBD2	TRBJ2-7	-	CASRLAGTSGDLRPYEQYF	TGTGCCAGTAGACTCGCAGGGACTAGCGGGGATCTCCGGCCCTACGAGCAGTACTTC
TRBV4-3	TRBD1	TRBJ1-5	-	CASSQEGGGRGQPQHF	TGCGCCAGCAGCCAAGAGGGAGGGGGCAGAGGTCAGCCCCAGCATTTT
TRBV19	-	TRBJ1-2	-	CASSISSGPYGYTF	TGTGCCAGTAGTATTAGCAGCGGCCCCTATGGCTACACCTTC
TRBV23-1	-	TRBJ1-1	-	CASSQSTGPTEAFF	TGCGCCAGCAGTCAATCTACAGGGCCCACTGAAGCTTTCTTT
TRBV6-5	TRBD2	TRBJ2-7	-	CASSEAGVEQYF	TGTGCCAGCAGTGAAGCGGGGGTCGAGCAGTACTTC
TRBV11-1	-	TRBJ2-7	once	CASSLDSYGSYEQYF	TGTGCCAGCAGCTTAGATTCCTACGGCTCCTACGAGCAGTACTTC
TRBV7-2	-	TRBJ1-1	once	CASSPYAKNTEAFF	TGTGCCAGCAGCCCTTACGCGAAGAACACTGAAGCTTTCTTT
TRBV15	TRBD2	TRBJ2-3	-	CATSWPAGVSTDTQYF	TGTGCCACCAGTTGGCCCGCGGGGGTAAGCACAGATACGCAGTATTTT
TRBV30	TRBD1	TRBJ1-4	-	CAWRSTGGRVEKLFF	TGTGCCTGGAGGTCAACAGGGGGTCGCGTTGAAAAACTGTTTTTT
TRBV7-3	TRBD2	TRBJ2-1	once	CASSPPGTSSEQFF	TGTGCCAGCAGCCCTCCCGGGACTAGCAGTGAGCAGTTCTTC
TRBV5-5	-	TRBJ2-2	-	CASSALIGVRPGELFF	TGTGCCAGCAGCGCATTAATCGGGGTTCGGCCCGGGGAGCTGTTTTTT
TRBV2	-	TRBJ1-5	-	CASSPSSASQPQHF	TGTGCCAGCAGTCCAAGTTCTGCCAGTCAGCCCCAGCATTTT
TRBV30	-	TRBJ1-2	-	CAWSLAPYYGYTF	TGTGCCTGGAGTTTAGCTCCATACTATGGCTACACCTTC
TRBV7-8	TRBD1	TRBJ2-5	-	CASSLNRGREETQYF	TGTGCCAGCAGCCTCAACAGGGGGCGAGAAGAGACCCAGTACTTC
TRBV2	TRBD1	TRBJ2-1	-	CASSEQRQGLGEQFF	TGTGCCAGCAGTGAACAGAGACAGGGGTTGGGTGAGCAGTTCTTC
TRBV13	-	TRBJ1-3	-	CASSLLGAGNTIYF	TGTGCCAGCAGCTTATTGGGGGCCGGAAACACCATATATTTT
TRBV2	TRBD2	TRBJ2-5	-	CASRRTSAGGGETQYF	TGTGCCAGCAGGAGGACTAGCGCTGGGGGAGGAGAGACCCAGTACTTC
TRBV28	-	TRBJ1-2	-	CASSLSGVQDYGYTF	TGTGCCAGCAGTTTATCCGGGGTTCAGGACTATGGCTACACCTTC
TRBV2	-	TRBJ2-5	-	CASNTGRGAQYF	TGTGCCAGCAACACCGGTAGGGGGGCCCAGTACTTC
TRBV7-9	-	TRBJ2-1	-	CASSLGYNEQFF	TGTGCCAGCAGCTTAGGGTACAATGAGCAGTTCTTC
TRBV4-1	-	TRBJ2-5	-	CASSQDGGRETQYF	TGCGCCAGCAGCCAAGATGGGGGTAGAGAGACCCAGTACTTC
TRBV18	TRBD1	TRBJ2-5	-	CASSPLTGRGETQYF	TGTGCCAGCTCACCACTGACAGGGAGAGGAGAGACCCAGTACTTC
TRBV19	TRBD1	TRBJ2-5	-	CASSATGSGETQYF	TGTGCCAGTAGTGCGACAGGGTCCGGGGAGACCCAGTACTTC
TRBV7-9	-	TRBJ2-1	-	CASSLVGTYNEQFF	TGTGCCAGCAGCTTAGTGGGCACCTACAATGAGCAGTTCTTC
TRBV4-3	-	TRBJ1-5	few	CASSQDWGAGGVQPQHF	TGCGCCAGCAGCCAAGATTGGGGGGCCGGCGGAGTTCAGCCCCAGCATTTT
TRBV15	-	TRBJ1-1	-	CATSPRGERENTEAFF	TGTGCCACCAGCCCCAGAGGGGAGAGAGAGAACACTGAAGCTTTCTTT
TRBV18	TRBD2	TRBJ2-2	-	CASSPPSGGATGELFF	TGTGCCAGCTCACCACCCAGCGGGGGGGCCACCGGGGAGCTGTTTTTT
TRBV6-5	-	TRBJ2-2	-	CASSYWHNTGELFF	TGTGCCAGCAGTTACTGGCATAACACCGGGGAGCTGTTTTTT
TRBV28	TRBD1	TRBJ1-2	-	CASSLRAGGASGYTF	TGTGCCAGCAGTTTAAGGGCAGGGGGCGCCTCTGGCTACACCTTC